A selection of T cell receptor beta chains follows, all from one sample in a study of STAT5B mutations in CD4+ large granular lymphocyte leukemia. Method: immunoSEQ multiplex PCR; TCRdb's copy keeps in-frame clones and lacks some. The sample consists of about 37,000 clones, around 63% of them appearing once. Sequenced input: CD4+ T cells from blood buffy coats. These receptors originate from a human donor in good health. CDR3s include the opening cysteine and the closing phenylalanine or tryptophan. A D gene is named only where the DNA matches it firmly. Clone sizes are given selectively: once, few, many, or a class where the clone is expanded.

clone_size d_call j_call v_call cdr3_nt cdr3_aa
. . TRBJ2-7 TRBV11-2 TGTGCCAGCAGCTTGGCCCAATCCTACGAGCAGTACTTC CASSLAQSYEQYF
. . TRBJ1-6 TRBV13 TGTGCCAGCAGCTTAAGGGGGTCCAATTCACCCCTCCACTTT CASSLRGSNSPLHF
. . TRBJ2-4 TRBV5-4 TGTGCCAGCAGCTTGGGTTCAGGGGTGGACATTCAGTACTTC CASSLGSGVDIQYF
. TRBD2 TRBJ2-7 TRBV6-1 TGTGCCAGCAGTGTACTAGCGGGGGCCCACGAGCAGTACTTC CASSVLAGAHEQYF
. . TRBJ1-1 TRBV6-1 TGTGCCCTCAGTCGGGCCAACACTGAAGCTTTCTTT CALSRANTEAFF
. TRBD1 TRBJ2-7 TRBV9 TGTGCCAGCAGCCCCGGGACAGGGGGTTTCTACGAGCAGTACTTC CASSPGTGGFYEQYF
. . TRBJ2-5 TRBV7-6 TGTGCCAGCAGCCTAGGAGCCGCCCAAGAGACCCAGTACTTC CASSLGAAQETQYF
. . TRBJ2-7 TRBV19 TGTGCCAGTAGTATAGGGCCGGCGGGCGCCTACGAGCAGTACTTC CASSIGPAGAYEQYF
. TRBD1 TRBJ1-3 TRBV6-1 TGTGCCAGCACAAGGGAGGGGGCGAGAAACACCATATATTTT CASTREGARNTIYF
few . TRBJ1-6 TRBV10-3 TGTGCCATCAGTGTGGGGGATTCACCCCTCCACTTT CAISVGDSPLHF
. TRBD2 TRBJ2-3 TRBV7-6 TGTGCCAGCAGCTCGCAACTAGCGGGGGCGTACACAGATACGCAGTATTTT CASSSQLAGAYTDTQYF
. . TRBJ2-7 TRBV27 TGTGCCAGCAGTTTCCTGACGGCCAAGGGATATTACGAGCAGTACTTC CASSFLTAKGYYEQYF
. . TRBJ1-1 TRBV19 TGTGCCAGTTCCCGGGGTCAGGGCGATGGAGGCACTGAAGCTTTCTTT CASSRGQGDGGTEAFF
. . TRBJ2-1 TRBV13 TGTGCCAGCAGCATACAAACTCAGGAAAGGGGCGAGCAGTTCTTC CASSIQTQERGEQFF
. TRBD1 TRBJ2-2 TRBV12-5 TGTGCTAGTGGTTTGCTACCCGTCATCAGGGGACAGGGGGACACCGGGGAGCTGTTTTTT CASGLLPVIRGQGDTGELFF
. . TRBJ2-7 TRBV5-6 TGTGCCAGCAGCTTGTTGGGCCGCCTCAATAGCGACGAGCAGTACTTC CASSLLGRLNSDEQYF
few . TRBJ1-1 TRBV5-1 TGCGCCAGCAGCTTAGTGGAGGGGGTTGACACTGAAGCTTTCTTT CASSLVEGVDTEAFF
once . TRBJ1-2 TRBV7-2 TGTGCCAGCAGCTTCACAGGGTCAGACTATGGCTACACCTTC CASSFTGSDYGYTF
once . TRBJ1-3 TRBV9 TGTGCCAGCAGCGCAGGCTTAGTCTCTGGAAACACCATATATTTT CASSAGLVSGNTIYF
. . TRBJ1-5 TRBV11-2 TGTGCCAGCAGCTTAGACAGGGGCTATTCGCCCCAGCATTTT CASSLDRGYSPQHF
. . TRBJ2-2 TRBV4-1 TGCGCCAGCAGCCAAAGGTCTCAGCTTTCTACCGGGGAGCTGTTTTTT CASSQRSQLSTGELFF
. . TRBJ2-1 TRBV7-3 TGTGCCAGCAGCGAAACGGGTCGCCGCAATGAGCAGTTCTTC CASSETGRRNEQFF
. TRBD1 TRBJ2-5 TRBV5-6 TGTGCCAGCAGTAGGGTGCAGGGGGCAAGGGAGACCCAGTACTTC CASSRVQGARETQYF
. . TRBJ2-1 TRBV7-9 TGTGCCAGCAATCCGGGTAGCTCCTACAATGAGCAGTTCTTC CASNPGSSYNEQFF
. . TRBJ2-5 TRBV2 TGTGCCAGCAATGTCCGGGGCCAAGAGACCCAGTACTTC CASNVRGQETQYF
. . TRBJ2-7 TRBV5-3 TGTGCCAGAAGCTTGGCGGGTCTGGCGGTTTGGCCCTACGAGCAGTACTTC CARSLAGLAVWPYEQYF
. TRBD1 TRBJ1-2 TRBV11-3 TGTGCCAGCAGCTTAGAGGACAGGGGGGAGTCTAACTATGGCTACACCTTC CASSLEDRGESNYGYTF
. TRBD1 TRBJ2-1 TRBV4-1 TGCGCCAGCAGCCAAGGACAGGGTTTGAACAATGAGCAGTTCTTC CASSQGQGLNNEQFF
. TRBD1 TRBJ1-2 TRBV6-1 TGTGCCAGCAGGGTGGGACAGATCTATGGCTACACCTTC CASRVGQIYGYTF
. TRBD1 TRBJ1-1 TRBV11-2 TGTGCCAGCACCCCACAGGGGGCCCCTGAAGCTTTCTTT CASTPQGAPEAFF
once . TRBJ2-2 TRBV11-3 TGTGCCAGCAGCTTAACCCTTAACACCGGGGAGCTGTTTTTT CASSLTLNTGELFF
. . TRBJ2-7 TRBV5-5 TGTGCCAGCAGCTTGGGAACTTTAGGCGGATTCTCCTACGAGCAGTACTTC CASSLGTLGGFSYEQYF
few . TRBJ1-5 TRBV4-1 TGCGCCAGCAGCCAGGCTGATGTGGAGGGGCAGCCCCAGCATTTT CASSQADVEGQPQHF
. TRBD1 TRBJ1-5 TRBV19 TGTGCCAGTAGCCCAGACAGGGGTCAGGATCAGCCCCAGCATTTT CASSPDRGQDQPQHF
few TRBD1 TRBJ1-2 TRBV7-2 TGTGCCAGCAGCTCCTACGGGACAGGCTCCTATGGCTACACCTTC CASSSYGTGSYGYTF
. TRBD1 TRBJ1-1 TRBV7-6 TGTGCCAGCAGCCTCAGGGGGGAGTCTACGGAAGCTTTCTTT CASSLRGESTEAFF
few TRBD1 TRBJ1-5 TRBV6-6 TGTGCCAGCAGTGACAGGGGAGACAATCAGCCCCAGCATTTT CASSDRGDNQPQHF
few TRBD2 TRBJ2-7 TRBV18 TGTGCCAGCTCACCGAGCCTAGCGGGGGGATCCTACGAGCAGTACTTC CASSPSLAGGSYEQYF
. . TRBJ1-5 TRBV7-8 TGTGCCAGCAGCTTAGGGTCAGGGGAAGGTCAGCCCCAGCATTTT CASSLGSGEGQPQHF